The present entry profiles one TCR beta chain with its context. Antigen specificity is unknown. Trimming removed 8 bases from V and 5 bases from J, with 15 bases in between. The CDR3 has 14 amino acids. The germline gives CDR1 MNHEY, CDR2 SVGAGI. The data were produced by immunoSEQ multiplex PCR, yet TCRdb's version contains in-frame clones alone and is incomplete. The sample records around 66,000 clones, roughly 80% being singletons. The data stem from a study of a mutant IDH1 vaccine in newly diagnosed glioma. Study overall: Each patient was administered eight vaccinations, scheduled in weeks 1, 3, 5, 7, 11, 15, 19 and 23. Receipt of radiotherapy, temozolomide, or both preceded the study, and most received both. Investigators started vaccination 4-6 weeks after radiotherapy alone, or with temozolomide cycles.

Time point of the sample: week 11, during vaccination. Each dose of the vaccine consisted of 300 ug of mutant IDH1 20-mer peptide, with topical imiquimod. This sample comprised PBMCs, obtained from a glioma patient whose treatment included an IDH1 peptide vaccine. V gene TRBV6-5 combines with J gene TRBJ1-4; no firm D call. The TCR was taken from a middle-aged man with glioma. DNA for the CDR3: TGTGCCAGCCGAGTGAGGCAGCCGAATGAAAAACTGTTTTTT. This gives the protein CASRVRQPNEKLFF.